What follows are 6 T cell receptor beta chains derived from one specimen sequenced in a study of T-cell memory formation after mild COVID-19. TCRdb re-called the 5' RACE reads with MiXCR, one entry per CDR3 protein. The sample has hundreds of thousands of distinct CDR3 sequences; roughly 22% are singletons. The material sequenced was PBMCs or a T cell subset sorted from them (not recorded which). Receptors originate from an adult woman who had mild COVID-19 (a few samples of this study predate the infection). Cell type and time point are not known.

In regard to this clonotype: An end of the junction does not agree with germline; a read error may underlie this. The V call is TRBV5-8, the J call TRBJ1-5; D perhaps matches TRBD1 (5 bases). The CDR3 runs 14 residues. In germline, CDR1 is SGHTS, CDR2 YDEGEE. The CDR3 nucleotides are TGTGACAGCAGCTTGGACACAGGAAATCAGCCCCAGCATTTT. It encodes CDSSLDTGNQPQHF.

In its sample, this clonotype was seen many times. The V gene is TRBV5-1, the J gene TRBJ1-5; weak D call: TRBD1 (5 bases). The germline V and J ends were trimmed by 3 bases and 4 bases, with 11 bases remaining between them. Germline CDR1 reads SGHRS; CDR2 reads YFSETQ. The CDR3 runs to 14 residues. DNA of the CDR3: TGCGCCAGCAGCTCAGGCGGGGGAAATCAGCCCCAGCATTTT. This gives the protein CASSSGGGNQPQHF.

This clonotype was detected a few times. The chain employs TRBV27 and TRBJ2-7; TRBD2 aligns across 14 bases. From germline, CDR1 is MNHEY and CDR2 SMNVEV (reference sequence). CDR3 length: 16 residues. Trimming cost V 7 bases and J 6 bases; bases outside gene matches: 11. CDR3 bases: TGTGCCAGCACTCTAACTCCGGGACTAGCGGGAGCCGAGCAGTACTTC. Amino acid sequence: CASTLTPGLAGAEQYF.

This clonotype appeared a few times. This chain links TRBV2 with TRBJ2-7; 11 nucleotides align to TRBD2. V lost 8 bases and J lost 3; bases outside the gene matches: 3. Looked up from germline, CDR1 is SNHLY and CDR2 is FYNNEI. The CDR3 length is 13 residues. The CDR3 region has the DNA TGTGCCAGCCGGACTAGCGGGTTCTACGAGCAGTACTTC. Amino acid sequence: CASRTSGFYEQYF.

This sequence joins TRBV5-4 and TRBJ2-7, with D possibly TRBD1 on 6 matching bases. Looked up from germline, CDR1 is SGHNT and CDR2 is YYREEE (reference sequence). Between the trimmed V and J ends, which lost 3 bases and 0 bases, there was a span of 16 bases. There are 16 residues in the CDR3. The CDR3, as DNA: TGTGCCAGCAGCTCCTACCACGACAGGAGCTCCTACGAGCAGTACTTC. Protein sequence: CASSSYHDRSSYEQYF. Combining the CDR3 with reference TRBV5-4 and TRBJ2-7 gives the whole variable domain ETGVTQSPTHLIKTRGQQVTLRCSSQSGHNTVSWYQQALGQGPQFIFQYYREEENGRGNFPPRFSGLQFPNYSSELNVNALELDDSALYLCASSSYHDRSSYEQYFGPGTRLTVT.

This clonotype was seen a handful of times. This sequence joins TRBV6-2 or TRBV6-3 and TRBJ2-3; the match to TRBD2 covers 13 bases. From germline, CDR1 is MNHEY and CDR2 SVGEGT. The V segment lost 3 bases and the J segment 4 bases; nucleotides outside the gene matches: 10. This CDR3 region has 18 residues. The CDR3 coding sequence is TGTGCCAGCAGTTATTCCGGGACTAGCGGGACGGCGGCAGATACGCAGTATTTT. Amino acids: CASSYSGTSGTAADTQYF.